This T cell receptor beta chain was recovered during a study of PD-1 blockade in classical Hodgkin lymphoma. Using immunoSEQ multiplex PCR, the repertoire was profiled, and TCRdb retains in-frame clones only, with some absent. Here the sample spans about 98,000 clones, more than 90% being singletons. The CDR3 is 18 residues long. Trimming took 1 base from V and 3 from J; bases not matched to a gene: 13. Germline V CDR1 and CDR2: SEHNR, FQNEAQ (reference sequence). Relapse was seen in all patients after autologous stem cell transplantation, and brentuximab vedotin exposure was variable. The chain uses TRBV7-9 and TRBJ2-7, with 9 positions matching TRBD1. This sequence originates from a human donor with classical Hodgkin lymphoma. The sequencing used peripheral blood mononuclear cells (PBMCs), collected at baseline. The CDR3 region is CASSLGAITGGSSYEQYF. The DNA of the CDR3 is TGTGCCAGCAGCTTAGGGGCCATCACAGGGGGCTCCAGCTACGAGCAGTACTTC. Combining the CDR3 with reference TRBV7-9 and TRBJ2-7 gives the whole variable domain DTGVSQNPRHKITKRGQNVTFRCDPISEHNRLYWYRQTLGQGPEFLTYFQNEAQLEKSRLLSDRFSAERPKGSFSTLEIQRTEQGDSAMYLCASSLGAITGGSSYEQYFGPGTRLTVT.